These 7 T cell receptor beta chains share one sample of origin, sequenced in a study of radiotherapy plus CTLA-4 blockade in lung cancer. TCRdb's table, derived via immunoSEQ multiplex PCR, lists solely in-frame clones and lacks some. This table has 35,000 to 55,000 clones, roughly 80% appearing once. The sample here was peripheral blood, taken from a patient treated with radiotherapy plus ipilimumab. These TCRs come from a human donor with non-small cell lung cancer whose response to radiotherapy plus ipilimumab could not be evaluated.

The chain recombines TRBV4-1 with TRBJ2-1; 12 bases align to TRBD2. The trim removed 4 bases at V and 2 bases at J, leaving 6 bases unmatched. In germline, CDR1 is MGHRA, CDR2 YSYEKL. The CDR3 runs 17 residues. CDR3 amino acids: CASSRILAGGPYNEQFF. The CDR3, as DNA: TGCGCCAGCAGCCGAATACTAGCGGGGGGACCCTACAATGAGCAGTTCTTC.

The CDR3 is CASSLGLGPQETQYF. The CDR3 nucleotides read TGTGCCAGCAGCTTGGGGCTAGGGCCCCAAGAGACCCAGTACTTC. The rearrangement links TRBV7-9 to TRBJ2-5, with D tentatively TRBD1 (5 bases). The CDR3 is made up of 15 amino acids. Trimming shortened V by 3 bases and J by 1 base, and 12 bases separated the two germline ends. Germline V gene sequence: CDR1 SEHNR, CDR2 FQNEAQ (reference sequence).

The J gene is TRBJ1-1, the V gene TRBV4-2; 7 bases match TRBD1. The V segment lost 4 bases and the J segment 3 bases; nucleotides outside the gene matches: 11. CDR1 and CDR2 (germline): LGHNA, YNFKEQ. CDR3 length: 16 amino acids. The CDR3 nucleotides are TGTGCCAGCAGCCCTCTAGGTGACACAGGGGACACTGAAGCTTTCTTT. It specifies CASSPLGDTGDTEAFF.

The gene calls are TRBV6-5 and TRBJ2-3, with 12 bases matching TRBD2. The germline V gene encodes CDR1 MNHEY and CDR2 SVGAGI. This CDR3 region has 15 residues. V lost 5 bases and J lost 5; bases outside the gene matches: 5. The CDR3 reads CASSPSGGAVDTQYF. The DNA of the CDR3 is TGTGCCAGCAGTCCTAGCGGGGGGGCGGTAGATACGCAGTATTTT.

The chain joins TRBV5-4 to TRBJ1-2; 7 bases fit TRBD1. The CDR3 loop spans 16 amino acids. The V and J ends lost 5 bases and 5 bases, in that order; junction bases with no gene match: 15. Germline V CDR1 and CDR2: SGHNT, YYREEE (reference sequence). Written as DNA, the CDR3 is TGTGCCAGCAGTCAGGGGACAGCCCTACCCCCTTATGGCTACACCTTC. Its translation: CASSQGTALPPYGYTF.

The CDR3 reads CASSGGGPTDTQYF. The DNA of the CDR3 is TGCGCCAGCAGTGGGGGGGGGCCGACAGATACGCAGTATTTT. The chain combines TRBV5-1 with TRBJ2-3; D might be TRBD2 (7 bases). Trimming cost V 5 bases and J 3 bases, with 13 bases left between them. The germline CDR1 and CDR2 sequences are SGHRS and YFSETQ. The CDR3 has 14 amino acids.

This rearrangement joins TRBV7-2 to TRBJ2-7, with 10 bases identical to TRBD1. V gave up 3 bases and J gave up 2 bases; unmatched junction bases: 4. The germline V gene encodes CDR1 SGHTA and CDR2 FQGNSA. The CDR3 loop spans 15 amino acids. The CDR3 reads CASSLRTGGPYEQYF. The CDR3 DNA follows: TGTGCCAGCAGCTTGCGGACAGGGGGTCCCTACGAGCAGTACTTC.